The subject of this entry is one T cell receptor (beta chain). For TCR beta, libraries came from iRepertoire HTBI primers and Arm-PCR of CDR3 regions. A single record per CDR3 protein comes from TCRdb applying MiXCR to the multiplex PCR reads. Here the sample spans around 420,000 distinct CDR3 sequences, approximately 16% being singletons. Sample time point: newly diagnosed GD, antithyroid drugs for less than 3 months. TCR sequences were obtained from RNA taken from PBMCs. The source of the sample is a study of regulatory T cells in long-lasting Graves disease. CDR1 and CDR2 from the germline V gene are SQVTM and ANQGSEA. The CDR3 covers 13 residues. The V gene end was trimmed by 4 bases and the J gene end by 9 bases; junction bases not matched to a gene: 7. These data also featured in a second study, about T cells in Graves' hyperthyroidism and ophthalmopathy. That paper states: Patients aged 18 to 65 had newly diagnosed hyperthyroidism that had lasted under 2 months. First-round RT-PCR with HTBI primers amplified the TCR CDR3 region.

The source was peripheral blood mononuclear cells (PBMCs), collected at new diagnosis, from a patient treated with antithyroid drugs. This TCR was recovered from a woman aged 35 to 49 with Graves disease. The V gene is TRBV29-1, the J gene TRBJ2-2; 8 positions agree with TRBD1. The chain's CDR3 is CSVGFRGLRELFF. DNA of the CDR3: TGCAGCGTTGGTTTCAGGGGGCTTCGGGAGCTGTTTTTT.